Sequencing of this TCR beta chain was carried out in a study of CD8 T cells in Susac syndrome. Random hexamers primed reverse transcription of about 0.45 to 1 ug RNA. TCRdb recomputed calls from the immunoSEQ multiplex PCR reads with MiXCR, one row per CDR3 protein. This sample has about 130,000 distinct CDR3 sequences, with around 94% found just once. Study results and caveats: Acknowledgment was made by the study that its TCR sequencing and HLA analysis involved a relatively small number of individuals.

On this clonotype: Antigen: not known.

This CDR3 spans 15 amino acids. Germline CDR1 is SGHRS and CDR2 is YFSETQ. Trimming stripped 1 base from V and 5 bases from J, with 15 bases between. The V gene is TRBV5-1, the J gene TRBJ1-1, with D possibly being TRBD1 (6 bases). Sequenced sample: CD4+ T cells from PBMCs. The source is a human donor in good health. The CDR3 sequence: CASSLNQGSGTEAFF. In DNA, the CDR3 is TGCGCCAGCAGCTTGAACCAGGGGTCGGGTACTGAAGCTTTCTTT.